One sample yielded the 31 T cell receptor beta chains listed below, sequenced in a study of shared clonotypes between healthy human individuals. The table came from immunoSEQ multiplex PCR; TCRdb's copy has only in-frame clones and leaves some out. Of under 1,100,000 clones listed, 70% to 80% are singletons. Sequences were obtained from memory CD4+ T cells from PBMCs. The sample's subset: CD45RA-negative fraction. These receptors all stem from a young man in good health. Some clones in this sample may be carry-over from other donors' samples.

This clone turned up a few times. V gene TRBV7-2 combines with J gene TRBJ2-7, with 8 positions matching TRBD2. This CDR3 comprises 18 residues. The V gene's germline CDR1 is SGHTA and CDR2 FQGNSA. V was clipped by 5 bases and J by 0 bases; unmatched bases: 15. The CDR3 coding sequence is TGTGCCAGCAGCGCTGGGTCTGCCGGGAGGGTTCGCTCCTACGAGCAGTACTTC. It is translated as CASSAGSAGRVRSYEQYF.

The chain recombines TRBV6-1 with TRBJ1-2; no clear D gene. Germline CDR1 reads MNHNS; CDR2 reads SASEGT. V dropped 5 bases and J dropped 2 bases, with 9 bases sitting between them. CDR3 length: 13 residues. The CDR3 loop is CASSQDGNYGYTF. For the CDR3, the DNA is TGTGCCAGCAGTCAAGACGGCAACTATGGCTACACCTTC.

This chain connects TRBV7-8 to TRBJ1-1, with D unresolved. This CDR3 comprises 14 residues. V lost 1 base, J lost 3 bases, and 9 bases lay in between. Germline V gene data show CDR1 as SGHVS and CDR2 as FQNEAQ. CDR3 DNA: TGTGCCAGCAGCTTAGAATGGTTGGACACTGAAGCTTTCTTT. It specifies CASSLEWLDTEAFF.

This clone was seen once. The V gene is TRBV4-2, the J gene TRBJ1-3; D is unresolved. This CDR3 contains 16 residues. The V and J ends lost 0 bases and 0 bases respectively, with 9 bases between them. CDR1 and CDR2 from the germline V gene are LGHNA and YNFKEQ. The CDR3 DNA reads as TGTGCCAGCAGCCAAGATCACGCATCCTCTGGAAACACCATATATTTT. This gives the protein CASSQDHASSGNTIYF.

This chain links TRBV4-3 with TRBJ1-4; D unclear. Germline CDR1 reads LGHNA; CDR2 reads YSLEER. The CDR3 loop spans 14 amino acids. The V end lost 4 bases, the J end lost 7 bases, and 13 bases lay between the germline ends. The CDR3 sequence: CASSPYSGGEKLFF. Here the CDR3 DNA reads TGCGCCAGCAGCCCTTACTCGGGAGGTGAAAAACTGTTTTTT.

The rearrangement joins TRBV30 to TRBJ2-7, with D perhaps matching TRBD2 (6 bases). Looked up from germline, CDR1 is GTSNPN and CDR2 is SVGIG (reference sequence). The CDR3 extends over 14 amino acids. The V and J ends lost 2 bases and 0 bases respectively, with 11 bases between them. The CDR3 protein is CAWSSGLSSYEQYF. In DNA, the CDR3 is TGTGCCTGGAGTTCGGGACTCTCCTCCTACGAGCAGTACTTC.

The V gene is TRBV7-3, the J gene TRBJ2-3, with 8 bases lining up with TRBD2. Looked up from germline, CDR1 is SGHTA and CDR2 is FQGTGA. CDR3 length: 14 residues. Germline trimming cut 3 bases from V and 5 bases from J; bases unmatched to any gene: 4. The CDR3 region has the DNA TGTGCCAGCAGCTTGGGACTAGTGGGAGATACGCAGTATTTT. Translated: CASSLGLVGDTQYF.

DNA of the CDR3: TGTGCCAGCAAAGGCAGCGGGGGCGGAAACTATGGCTACACCTTC. Translated: CASKGSGGGNYGYTF. The rearrangement uses TRBV28 and TRBJ1-2, with D maybe TRBD1 (6 bases). V gave up 7 bases and J gave up 2 bases, with 17 bases separating them. Germline CDR1 and CDR2: MDHEN and SYDVKM. The CDR3 contains 15 residues.

This clone was picked up a small number of times. The sample holds other DNA sequences that translate to the same CDR3. The V gene is TRBV5-1, the J gene TRBJ2-5; perhaps TRBD1 as D (5 bases). This CDR3 has 13 residues. V gave up 2 bases and J gave up 1 base, with 6 bases separating them. Germline values: CDR1 SGHRS, CDR2 YFSETQ. The CDR3: CASSLRGQETQYF. The CDR3 DNA follows: TGCGCCAGCAGCTTAAGGGGCCAAGAGACCCAGTACTTC.

Only one count was recorded for this clone. The rearrangement joins TRBV5-1 to TRBJ2-7; TRBD2 is a possible D gene (5 bases). CDR3 length: 14 amino acids. V was shortened by 6 bases and J by 4 bases, with 17 bases between the two germline ends. The germline CDR1 and CDR2 sequences are SGHRS and YFSETQ. CDR3 sequence reads: CASTPYRGGYEQYF. CDR3 coding DNA: TGCGCCAGCACACCCTATCGGGGTGGATACGAGCAGTACTTC.

This clone was recorded at least ten times. This chain links TRBV28 with TRBJ1-4, with TRBD1 identical over 7 bases. V trimming: 8 bases; J trimming: 3 bases; junction bases outside the gene matches: 6. The CDR3 runs to 14 residues. Germline V lookup: CDR1 MDHEN, CDR2 SYDVKM. CDR3 in amino acids: CASAQGHSNEKLFF. The CDR3 bases are TGTGCCAGCGCACAGGGGCATTCTAATGAAAAACTGTTTTTT.

The V and J genes are TRBV30 and TRBJ1-1; weak D call: TRBD1 (5 bases). Germline values: CDR1 GTSNPN, CDR2 SVGIG (reference sequence). V was cut by 3 bases and J by 3 bases, with 11 bases left in between. This CDR3 contains 13 residues. The CDR3 region has the DNA TGTGCCTGGAGGCAGGGTACCCACACTGAAGCTTTCTTT. Its protein product is CAWRQGTHTEAFF.

This sequence joins TRBV4-1 and TRBJ2-5; 11 bases match TRBD1. V was pared by 3 bases and J by 2 bases, with 5 bases of the junction left unmatched. The CDR3 covers 16 residues. The V gene's germline CDR1 is MGHRA and CDR2 YSYEKL. CDR3 DNA sequence: TGCGCCAGCAGCCACGAGGGGACAGGGGGTCAAGAGACCCAGTACTTC. Translated: CASSHEGTGGQETQYF.

The rearrangement uses TRBV7-6 and TRBJ2-7; TRBD1 or TRBD2 may be the D gene (5 bases each). Trimming stripped 0 bases from V and 6 bases from J, with 12 bases between. Germline V CDR1 and CDR2: SGHVS, FNYEAQ. The CDR3 length is 14 residues. The CDR3 loop is CASSLAGRLGEQYF. The CDR3 nucleotides are TGTGCCAGCAGCTTAGCGGGACGTCTCGGCGAGCAGTACTTC.

This chain joins TRBV18 and TRBJ1-2; weak D call: TRBD1 (5 bases). V was shortened by 2 bases and J by 5 bases, with 12 bases between the two germline ends. The CDR3 extends over 14 amino acids. The germline V gene has CDR1 KGHSH and CDR2 LQKENI. CDR3 bases: TGTGCCAGCTCACCAATCGGGACTGAATATGGCTACACCTTC. Its translation is CASSPIGTEYGYTF.

The J gene is TRBJ2-1, the V gene TRBV7-3; the match to TRBD2 covers 13 bases. The trim removed 5 bases at V and 15 bases at J, leaving 7 bases unmatched. This CDR3 comprises 13 residues. Germline loops: CDR1 SGHTA, CDR2 FQGTGA. Here the CDR3 reads CASSRGTSGDLFF. The CDR3 nucleotides are TGTGCCAGCAGCCGGGGGACTAGCGGGGATTTGTTCTTC.

This clone was observed a handful of times. The chain is built from TRBV29-1 and TRBJ2-7; 9 nucleotides align to TRBD1. This CDR3 is 13 amino acids long. The V gene's germline CDR1 is SQVTM and CDR2 ANQGSEA. After removal of 7 bases from V and 5 bases from J, the junction contained 9 bases not matched to a gene. In DNA form, the CDR3 reads TGCAGCGCCCGAAGACAGGGGGAACACGAGCAGTACTTC. Protein: CSARRQGEHEQYF.

The chain combines TRBV18 with TRBJ1-1; D not certain. This CDR3 is built from 13 residues. Germline values: CDR1 KGHSH, CDR2 LQKENI. Trimming removed 5 bases at V and 1 base at J, with 8 bases between. CDR3 loop: CASSDMPNTEAFF. In DNA, the CDR3 is TGTGCCAGCTCAGATATGCCGAACACTGAAGCTTTCTTT.

This sequence joins TRBV30 and TRBJ1-5; possibly TRBD1 for D (6 bases). The CDR3 is 15 amino acids. CDR1 and CDR2 (germline): GTSNPN, SVGIG (reference sequence). Deletions cut 4 bases from V and 0 bases from J, with 13 bases between. The CDR3 reads CAWKIGGSSNQPQHF. CDR3 DNA sequence: TGTGCCTGGAAAATAGGGGGATCTAGCAATCAGCCCCAGCATTTT.

The chain carries TRBV11-2 and TRBJ1-2; TRBD1 is a possible D gene (6 bases). Germline assignment: CDR1 SGHAT and CDR2 FQNNGV. The CDR3 runs 14 residues. V was shortened by 1 base and J by 7 bases, with 13 bases between the two germline ends. Here the CDR3 DNA reads TGTGCCAGCAGCTTAGCCGGGGGCTTGGGTGGCTACACCTTC. Translated: CASSLAGGLGGYTF.

This clone appeared a few times. CDR3 nucleotide sequence: TGTGCCAGCAGCCCAGTCGGAGGGGTCCGAGGGACCCAGTACTTC. Protein: CASSPVGGVRGTQYF. The chain combines TRBV7-2 with TRBJ2-5; tentatively, D is TRBD2 (6 bases). Germline CDR1 reads SGHTA; CDR2 reads FQGNSA. The CDR3 totals 15 residues. V was pared by 5 bases and J by 7 bases, with 20 bases between.

About this clone: This may arise from a read error, as a much more abundant clone is one base away. The chain has TRBV30 and TRBJ1-1; D might be TRBD1 (6 bases). Germline CDR1 is GTSNPN and CDR2 is SVGIG (reference sequence). V was pared by 1 base and J by 1 base, with 13 bases between. The CDR3 sequence is 15 residues long. As DNA, the CDR3 is TGTGCCTGGAGTGGAAGGGGGGGGCAGAACACTGAAGCTTTCTTT. It translates to CAWSGRGGQNTEAFF.

The V and J genes are TRBV7-3 and TRBJ2-1; the match to TRBD1 covers 8 bases. The CDR3 loop spans 15 amino acids. V lost 5 bases to trimming and J lost 3 bases; unmatched junction nucleotides: 6. Germline V gene data show CDR1 as SGHTA and CDR2 as FQGTGA. This CDR3 reads CASSIGGQGYNEQFF. The DNA for the CDR3 is TGTGCCAGCAGCATCGGAGGACAGGGCTACAATGAGCAGTTCTTC.

To note about this clone: This probably arose from a read error, given a far larger clone one base away. This is likely a read error, given that the CDR3 carries no conserved phenylalanine or tryptophan at its end. V and J are TRBV2 and TRBJ2-2; 10 bases agree with TRBD1. Germline values: CDR1 SNHLY, CDR2 FYNNEI. With V trimmed by 8 bases and J by 4 bases, 10 bases remained unmatched. This CDR3 has 16 amino acids. CDR3 nucleotides: TGTGCCAGCTCCGGGACAGGGGTCGGTCTCACCGGGGAGCTGTTTCTT. This gives the protein CASSGTGVGLTGELFL.

As concerns this clone: A far larger clone lies a single base away; this is likely a read error. The rearrangement links TRBV4-2 to TRBJ2-7; 7 nucleotides align to TRBD1. CDR1 and CDR2 (germline): LGHNA, YNFKEQ. The CDR3 is 14 residues long. Losses at the gene ends were 1 base for V and 2 bases for J; bases not matched to a gene: 2. The CDR3 DNA reads as TGTGCCAGCAGCCAAGGGACAGGTCCCTACGAGCAGTACTTC. It translates to CASSQGTGPYEQYF.

The V gene is TRBV5-1, the J gene TRBJ1-2, with D possibly TRBD1 on 5 matching bases. Germline CDR1 SGHRS, CDR2 YFSETQ. V was shortened by 8 bases and J by 6 bases, with 14 bases between the two germline ends. The CDR3 has 12 amino acids. The CDR3 sequence is CASSTWGDGYTF. CDR3 DNA: TGCGCCAGTAGTACATGGGGCGATGGCTACACCTTC.

The chain employs TRBV4-2 and TRBJ2-3; no definite D call. Germline-derived CDR1 and CDR2 are LGHNA and YNFKEQ. Trimming shortened V by 1 base and J by 0 bases, and 23 bases separated the two germline ends. The CDR3 totals 20 residues. CDR3 region: CASSQVGPPGRSTSTDTQYF. Written as DNA, the CDR3 is TGTGCCAGCAGCCAAGTTGGCCCCCCCGGGCGGAGTACTAGCACAGATACGCAGTATTTT.

The J gene is TRBJ1-5, the V gene TRBV6-5; TRBD1 matches at 10 bases. Germline CDR1 and CDR2: MNHEY and SVGAGI. V shed 6 bases and J 4 bases; nucleotides not matched to a gene: 3. CDR3 length: 14 residues. CDR3 sequence: CASRPGQGNQPQHF. The CDR3 DNA follows: TGTGCCAGCAGACCGGGACAGGGGAATCAGCCCCAGCATTTT.

This clone came up a few times. The chain carries TRBV15 and TRBJ2-3, with 9 bases matching TRBD1. V lost 5 bases, J lost 6 bases, and 6 bases stayed unmatched. The germline CDR1 and CDR2 sequences are LNHNV and YYDKDF (reference sequence). The CDR3 is made up of 14 amino acids. CDR3: CATSVGQGFDTQYF. The CDR3 DNA sequence: TGTGCCACCAGCGTGGGACAGGGTTTTGATACGCAGTATTTT. The full variable domain, rest sourced from reference TRBV15 and TRBJ2-3, is DAMVIQNPRYQVTQFGKPVTLSCSQTLNHNVMYWYQQKSSQAPKLLFHYYDKDFNNEADTPDNFQSRRPNTSFCFLDIRSPGLGDTAMYLCATSVGQGFDTQYFGPGTRLTVL.

The V and J genes are TRBV7-8 and TRBJ1-1; D call uncertain. Germline CDR1 SGHVS, CDR2 FQNEAQ. This CDR3 is 12 amino acids long. Between the trimmed V and J ends, which lost 3 bases and 5 bases, there was a span of 7 bases. The CDR3 nucleotides are TGTGCCAGCAGCTTTCTGATAACTGAAGCTTTCTTT. The encoded protein is CASSFLITEAFF.

This sequence joins TRBV5-6 and TRBJ2-1; TRBD2 agrees at 7 bases. CDR1 SGHDT and CDR2 YYEEEE come from the germline V gene. V lost 3 bases and J lost 6; bases outside the gene matches: 9. The CDR3 is 15 residues long. The CDR3 DNA sequence: TGTGCCAGCAGCTGGTCGGGCGGGAGTCCCAATGAGCAGTTCTTC. This sequence encodes CASSWSGGSPNEQFF. The full variable domain, its missing parts supplied by reference TRBV5-6 and TRBJ2-1, is DAGVTQSPTHLIKTRGQQVTLRCSPKSGHDTVSWYQQALGQGPQFIFQYYEEEERQRGNFPDRFSGHQFPNYSSELNVNALLLGDSALYLCASSWSGGSPNEQFFGPGTRLTVL.